The sequence of this TCR beta chain was determined in a study of T cell clusters in autoimmune cytopenias (dated by TCRdb to between 2018 and 2020). For context, the study as a whole: A mean age of about 53 years and a median age of 59 years were recorded for the healthy donor controls, of whom 22 of 43 were female. A median TRB sequencing depth of about 50,000 reads per sample was reached, and a median of around 2,300 distinct TRB clonotypes per sample was obtained. Peripheral blood TRB and IGH repertoires were sequenced in autoimmune cytopenia patients at active disease and during treatment follow-up, alongside healthy, CLL and autoimmune hepatitis controls. The goal of the study was to find out whether patients with autoimmune cytopenia have a disease-specific immune repertoire signature that could be used as a blood-based biomarker. For primary cytopenia, about 26 age-matched healthy donors were used as controls, and for secondary cytopenia, fewer than 15 age-matched CLL patients were used as controls. Autoimmune hepatitis repertoires were compared against under 25 age- and sex-matched healthy donors. Here is what the overall study found, with its caveats: The TRB repertoire shifts, including less even repertoires in secondary cytopenia and CLL, mostly reflected lymphoma bias and not autoimmunity. The cluster-lack signature was not observed for secondary cytopenia versus CLL, as the signature was apparently masked by the dominant lymphoma-associated repertoire. Healthy donors had almost three times as many exclusive TRB clusters as active autoimmune hepatitis patients, a finding consistent with an autoimmunity-wide signature. GLIPH suggested that primary autoimmune cytopenia patients lacked physiological T cell clusters: 55 or so clusters were exclusive to healthy donors versus 15 to 20 exclusive to patients. The T cell clusters were defined only in silico, and the functional role of the clusters was left to be validated experimentally.

This clonotype is medium-sized (0.01 to 0.1%) as judged by frequency; no count is noted. Which antigen it targets is not known. Taken from the germline V gene (reference sequence), the CDR1 and CDR2 loops are MNHEY and SMNVEV. The cysteine opens and the phenylalanine closes a CDR3 of 15 amino acids. No DNA is given. To amplify TRB rearrangements, a touch-down multiplex PCR protocol was run with the TRB-A and TRB-B primer pools combined in a single tube. Illumina adapters and sample indices were added to the amplicons through two consecutive PCR reactions performed with Phusion HS II polymerase. The amplicons were gel-purified using the NucleoSpin Gel and PCR Clean-up kit, after which quantification was performed by Qubit and quality was checked on an Agilent 2100 Bioanalyzer. Sequencing of the libraries was done on an Illumina MiSeq with 600-cycle, single-indexed, paired-end runs. The original pipeline was this. TRB reads were aligned and assembled with MiXCR version 2.1.12 using the default MiXCR reference library. Each unique CDR3 nucleotide sequence defined a clone, and only productive sequences with at least two reads were analysed. To assess repertoire diversity, an R script computed alpha-parameterized diversity profiles (alpha 0 to 5), which included the Shannon (alpha 1) and Simpson (alpha 2) indices. Combinatorial TRB VJ usage was calculated with the tcR package and was compared between cohorts by principal component analysis performed with ade4. Using GLIPH, TCRbeta CDR3s were clustered on pairs of cohorts matched for age and read depth, and a Wilcoxon test was used to compare cluster frequencies. TCRdb reprocessed the reads, and each CDR3 protein sequence is entered once, without DNA. TCRdb, not the original authors, processed these V and J calls. The sample table records 6,000 to 9,000 distinct CDR3 sequences. The ten largest account for about 4.5% of the sample.

TRB amplification used approximately 0.25 ug of peripheral blood genomic DNA, around 40,000 genome equivalents, per sample. The same specimen was also included in a second study, on T cell repertoires in aging, cancer and after chemotherapy. From that second study: Donors spanned six age groups from 30 or younger to 70 or older, with at least three individuals per group. Control TCR repertoires from healthy donors were recorded over several months to years, and clear clonal overlap was observed across re-sampling. The full dataset contained several million TCR reads. Compared with age-matched healthy donors, untreated patients with hematological or solid cancers had significantly lower TCR diversity and higher clonality in blood. Declining TCR diversity with age in healthy donors was mainly explained by loss of richness; in cancer patients, loss of evenness also contributed. In both cancer cohorts, the median generation probability rose over the chemotherapy interval, which suggests that the repertoire was reconstituted through rebound thymic output. According to the authors, the repertoire data do not allow conclusions to be drawn about immunological memory after chemotherapy. To look at immunoaging and at how T cells reconstitute after chemotherapy, the study profiled TCR beta repertoires in peripheral blood from both healthy donors and cancer patients. Alongside 95 healthy donors serving as a reference group, the cohort included 200 to 250 cancer patients, of whom approximately 94 had hematological cancers and some 130 had solid cancers. MiXCR versions 2.12 and 3.0.5 were used to process TRB sequences. The repertoire metrics were Shannon diversity, evenness, clonality (defined as one minus evenness), and alpha-parameterized diversity profiles covering alpha 0 to 5. The IGoR algorithm was used to calculate generation probabilities for clones in the paired samples taken before and after chemotherapy.

The chain links TRBV27 with TRBJ2-7; there is no DNA to check the TCRdb D call of TRBD2. Sequenced: peripheral blood. The source of this sequence is a human donor in good health. The CDR3 loop reads CASSAGLALPYEQYF.